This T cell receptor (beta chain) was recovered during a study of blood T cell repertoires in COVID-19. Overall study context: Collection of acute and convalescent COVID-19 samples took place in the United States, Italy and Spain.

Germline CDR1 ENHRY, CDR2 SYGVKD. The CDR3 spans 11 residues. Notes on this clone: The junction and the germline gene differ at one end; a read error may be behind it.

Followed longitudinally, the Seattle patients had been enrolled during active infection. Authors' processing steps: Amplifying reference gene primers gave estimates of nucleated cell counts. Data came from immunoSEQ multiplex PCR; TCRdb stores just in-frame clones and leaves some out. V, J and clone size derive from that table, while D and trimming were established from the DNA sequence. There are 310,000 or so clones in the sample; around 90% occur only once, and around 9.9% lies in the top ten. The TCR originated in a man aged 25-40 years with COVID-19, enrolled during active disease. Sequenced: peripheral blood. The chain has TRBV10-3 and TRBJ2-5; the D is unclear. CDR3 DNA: TGTGCCATCAGTGACATATACTATATGGACTTC. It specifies CAISDIYYMDF.